The 30 T cell receptor beta chains given below trace back to one sample, sequenced in a study of blood T cell repertoires in COVID-19. The assay was immunoSEQ multiplex PCR, and TCRdb's table has in-frame clones only and misses some. Of some 170,000 clones listed, about 78% were seen once; the top ten hold around 7.9%. Sequencing was performed on peripheral blood. The receptors stem from a woman in her fifties or sixties with active or convalescent COVID-19.

The CDR3 nucleotides read TGTGCCAGCAGCCGTGGGACTCCGAACACTGAAGCTTTCTTT. Amino acids: CASSRGTPNTEAFF. V gene TRBV6-1 combines with J gene TRBJ1-1; D is possibly TRBD1 (5 bases). Germline assignment: CDR1 MNHNS and CDR2 SASEGT. The CDR3 extends over 14 amino acids. The germline V and J ends were trimmed by 6 bases and 1 base, with 12 bases remaining between them.

This clone was observed a handful of times. The V call is TRBV5-8, the J call TRBJ1-5; D is perhaps TRBD1 (5 bases). The CDR3 is 18 residues long. Germline V gene lookup returns CDR1 SGHTS and CDR2 YDEGEE. With 0 bases removed from V and 2 bases from J, the gap between germline ends came to 18 bases. The CDR3 DNA sequence: TGTGCCAGCAGCTTGGGACAGACCCTTGGTAATCGCAATCAGCCCCAGCATTTT. It is translated as CASSLGQTLGNRNQPQHF.

The chain joins TRBV6-5 to TRBJ2-5; D is possibly TRBD1 (6 bases). The CDR3 loop spans 14 amino acids. Germline CDR1 reads MNHEY; CDR2 reads SVGAGI. V was cut by 10 bases and J by 3 bases, with 18 bases left in between. CDR3 sequence reads: CATLSRQAKETQYF. The DNA for the CDR3 is TGTGCCACCCTCAGCCGACAGGCCAAAGAGACCCAGTACTTC.

The V and J genes are TRBV5-6 and TRBJ2-1; D is unresolved. V lost 1 base to trimming and J lost 5 bases, with 19 bases between them. The CDR3 runs to 17 residues. Germline V lookup: CDR1 SGHDT, CDR2 YYEEEE. The DNA of the CDR3 is TGTGCCAGCAGCTTGCGTGGTAGCCAAGGTCGTAACAATGAGCAGTTCTTC. As protein: CASSLRGSQGRNNEQFF.

V usage is TRBV9 and J usage is TRBJ2-5; 7 bases are a match to TRBD2. J lost 5 bases, V lost 0 bases, and 7 bases had no gene match. Germline V gene data show CDR1 as SGDLS and CDR2 as YYNGEE. This CDR3 has 15 amino acids. The CDR3 spells CASSVGLTSRETQYF. Here the CDR3 DNA reads TGTGCCAGCAGCGTAGGGCTGACTAGCCGTGAGACCCAGTACTTC.

The V gene is TRBV7-2, the J gene TRBJ1-4; D unclear. Germline values: CDR1 SGHTA, CDR2 FQGNSA. The germline V and J ends were trimmed by 6 bases and 1 base, with 12 bases remaining between them. CDR3 length: 15 amino acids. The DNA for the CDR3 is TGTGCCAGCAGTTCAAGCGGAGGAACTAATGAAAAACTGTTTTTT. Its translation is CASSSSGGTNEKLFF.

A few counts support this clone. CDR3 sequence: CASSTDGRGTEAFF. In nucleotides, the CDR3 is TGTGCCAGCAGTACGGATGGGAGGGGCACTGAAGCTTTCTTT. The chain uses TRBV7-9 and TRBJ1-1; tentative D call: TRBD1 (5 bases). The V and J ends lost 6 bases and 4 bases respectively, with 15 bases between them. The CDR3 is made up of 14 amino acids. Germline V gene lookup returns CDR1 SEHNR and CDR2 FQNEAQ (reference sequence).

The chain's CDR3 is CASSQNYGAGNQPQHF. CDR3 sequence (DNA): TGTGCCAGTAGCCAAAACTACGGCGCAGGCAATCAGCCCCAGCATTTT. The rearrangement joins TRBV19 to TRBJ1-5; D remains ambiguous. Looked up from germline, CDR1 is LNHDA and CDR2 is SQIVND (reference sequence). The CDR3 sequence is 16 residues long. V was trimmed by 6 bases and J by 2 bases, leaving 17 bases between them. Complete variable domain (other parts from reference TRBV19 and TRBJ1-5): DGGITQSPKYLFRKEGQNVTLSCEQNLNHDAMYWYRQDPGQGLRLIYYSQIVNDFQKGDIAEGYSVSREKKESFPLTVTSAQKNPTAFYLCASSQNYGAGNQPQHFGDGTRLSIL.

This sequence joins TRBV28 and TRBJ2-1; 9 nucleotides match TRBD2. This CDR3 is 15 amino acids long. Looked up from germline, CDR1 is MDHEN and CDR2 is SYDVKM. Trimming removed 1 base from V and 6 bases from J; junction bases left unmatched: 4. CDR3 bases: TGTGCCAGCAGTTTATTAGCGGGAGCTGGCAATGAGCAGTTCTTC. As protein: CASSLLAGAGNEQFF.

There are a few counts of this clone. V usage is TRBV28 and J usage is TRBJ1-4; the match to TRBD1 covers 8 bases. V trimming: 7 bases; J trimming: 8 bases; junction bases outside the gene matches: 12. The CDR3 runs 15 residues. Germline loops: CDR1 MDHEN, CDR2 SYDVKM. DNA for the CDR3: TGTGCCAGCACTGACAGGGGAAAGGCAAGGGAAAAACTGTTTTTT. It yields the protein CASTDRGKAREKLFF. The full variable domain, with the rest looked up from reference TRBV28 and TRBJ1-4, is DVKVTQSSRYLVKRTGEKVFLECVQDMDHENMFWYRQDPGLGLRLIYFSYDVKMKEKGDIPEGYSVSREKKERFSLILESASTNQTSMYLCASTDRGKAREKLFFGSGTQLSVL.

The V and J genes are TRBV18 and TRBJ1-5; D is unclear. With 3 bases removed from V and 2 bases from J, the gap between germline ends came to 8 bases. The CDR3 covers 14 residues. Germline values: CDR1 KGHSH, CDR2 LQKENI. The CDR3 sequence: CASSPDTGNQPQHF. In DNA, the CDR3 is TGTGCCAGCTCACCCGACACAGGCAATCAGCCCCAGCATTTT.

The chain is built from TRBV3-1 (or the pseudogene TRBV3-2) and TRBJ2-2, with D unresolved. This CDR3 comprises 15 residues. V lost 4 bases, J lost 1 base, and 10 bases lay in between. Germline CDR1 and CDR2: LGHDT and YNNKEL (reference sequence). The CDR3 loop reads CASSPYSWNTGELFF. The CDR3 DNA follows: TGTGCCAGCAGCCCTTATTCTTGGAACACCGGGGAGCTGTTTTTT.

The chain has TRBV19 and TRBJ1-4; D might be TRBD1 (6 bases). This CDR3 is 16 amino acids long. Trimming cost V 5 bases and J 2 bases, with 15 bases left between them. The V gene's germline CDR1 is LNHDA and CDR2 SQIVND (reference sequence). CDR3 sequence reads: CASSGPRGHTNEKLFF. CDR3 DNA: TGTGCCAGTAGTGGACCTCGGGGACACACTAATGAAAAACTGTTTTTT.

The chain joins TRBV21-1 to TRBJ2-7; the tabulated D call, TRBD2, remains unverified against the DNA. TRBV21-1 is shown as a pseudogene. The CDR3 has 14 amino acids. In DNA, the CDR3 is TGTGCCAGCAGCAATGCGGGAAGCTCCTACGAGCAGTACTTC. Protein sequence: CASSNAGSSYEQYF.

This clone was recorded a few times. This specimen includes other DNA sequences encoding the same CDR3. The chain carries TRBV28 and TRBJ2-3; D gene unclear. Germline V gene lookup returns CDR1 MDHEN and CDR2 SYDVKM. The V end was cut by 5 bases, the J end by 3 bases, with 9 bases between. This CDR3 comprises 13 residues. CDR3 nucleotide sequence: TGTGCCAGCAGTCCCAGGCAGACAGATACGCAGTATTTT. Translated: CASSPRQTDTQYF.

The chain carries TRBV6-5 and TRBJ2-7, with 10 bases aligning to TRBD1. The germline CDR1 and CDR2 sequences are MNHEY and SVGAGI. There are 14 residues in the CDR3. The ends lost 6 bases at V and 6 bases at J; junction bases unmatched: 8. DNA for the CDR3: TGTGCCAGCAGAGTACTCGGGACAGGGGTCGAGCAGTACTTC. Translating it yields CASRVLGTGVEQYF.

This clone came up a few times. The rearrangement links TRBV29-1 to TRBJ1-2, with a possible D match to TRBD1 (5 bases). CDR3 size: 13 residues. The germline V and J ends were trimmed by 5 bases and 6 bases, with 16 bases remaining between them. Germline assignment: CDR1 SQVTM and CDR2 ANQGSEA. CDR3 region: CSVPSGLGDGYTF. The CDR3 DNA sequence: TGCAGCGTTCCCTCGGGACTGGGGGATGGCTACACCTTC.

The chain couples TRBV7-3 to TRBJ2-3, with a tentative D call TRBD2 (6 bases). CDR3 length: 14 amino acids. Trimming took off 7 bases at V and 1 base at J, with 12 bases between the two ends. In germline, CDR1 is SGHTA, CDR2 FQGTGA. In DNA, the CDR3 is TGTGCCAGCACCCTAGGCGGGGGCACAGATACGCAGTATTTT. Translating gives CASTLGGGTDTQYF.

The genes are TRBV5-1 and TRBJ1-2; tentatively, D is TRBD1 (5 bases). This CDR3 contains 14 residues. V lost 1 base and J lost 7, with 14 bases in between. Germline V gene data show CDR1 as SGHRS and CDR2 as YFSETQ. The CDR3 protein is CASSLFQGDGGYTF. The CDR3 bases are TGCGCCAGCAGCTTGTTCCAGGGTGACGGTGGCTACACCTTC.

The rearrangement links TRBV7-9 to TRBJ1-2; 10 bases line up with TRBD1. The germline V gene encodes CDR1 SEHNR and CDR2 FQNEAQ (reference sequence). This CDR3 contains 15 residues. Trimming took 3 bases from V and 8 from J; bases not matched to a gene: 9. CDR3 region: CASSLPGQGLLGYTF. The CDR3 DNA is TGTGCCAGCAGCTTGCCGGGACAGGGGTTACTCGGCTACACCTTC.

The table lists this clone with a few counts. CDR3 loop: CASSNEKGAEAVYNQPQHF. CDR3 coding DNA: TGTGCCAGCAGCAATGAAAAGGGGGCGGAAGCCGTTTACAATCAGCCCCAGCATTTT. This chain links TRBV21-1 with TRBJ1-5; the table assigns TRBD1, which was not confirmed against the DNA. TRBV21-1 is reported as a pseudogene. The length of the CDR3 is 19 residues.

This chain connects TRBV12-3 or TRBV12-4 to TRBJ2-1; 7 bases agree with TRBD2. V trimming: 1 base; J trimming: 13 bases; junction bases outside the gene matches: 4. CDR3 length: 12 amino acids. The CDR3 sequence: CASSLGGRGQFF. Here the CDR3 DNA reads TGTGCCAGCAGTTTAGGCGGGAGAGGCCAGTTCTTC.

V usage is TRBV5-1 and J usage is TRBJ2-7, with TRBD2 identical over 7 bases. CDR1 is SGHRS and CDR2 is YFSETQ in the germline V gene. CDR3 length equals 14 residues. The J segment lost 5 bases and the V segment lost 5 bases, leaving 10 bases of the junction unmatched. CDR3 coding DNA: TGCGCCAGCAGTTTTTCTAGCGGCGCCCACGAGCAGTACTTC. The encoded protein is CASSFSSGAHEQYF. Full variable domain (missing parts from reference TRBV5-1 and TRBJ2-7): KAGVTQTPRYLIKTRGQQVTLSCSPISGHRSVSWYQQTPGQGLQFLFEYFSETQRNKGNFPGRFSGRQFSNSRSEMNVSTLELGDSALYLCASSFSSGAHEQYFGPGTRLTVT.

The chain couples TRBV7-3 to TRBJ1-2; 10 bases are a match to TRBD1. Trimming removed 4 bases from V and 0 bases from J; junction bases left unmatched: 2. Germline V CDR1 and CDR2: SGHTA, FQGTGA. The CDR3 has 15 amino acids. For the CDR3, the DNA is TGTGCCAGCAGCTCTGGGACAGGGGCTAACTATGGCTACACCTTC. Protein: CASSSGTGANYGYTF.

The chain links TRBV19 to TRBJ1-3, with D possibly being TRBD1 (5 bases). Germline V gene lookup returns CDR1 LNHDA and CDR2 SQIVND (reference sequence). This CDR3 has 15 amino acids. The ends were cut back, 3 bases at V and 2 bases at J, with 11 bases in the middle. CDR3 loop: CASSIGGGTGNTIYF. The CDR3 DNA reads TGTGCCAGTAGTATTGGCGGGGGAACTGGAAACACCATATATTTT.

The gene calls are TRBV4-2 and TRBJ1-5; no clear D. Trimming cost V 3 bases and J 2 bases, with 14 bases left between them. From germline, CDR1 is LGHNA and CDR2 YNFKEQ. The CDR3 contains 16 residues. For the CDR3, the DNA is TGTGCCAGCAGCCAGAATCCCGACTTAGGCAATCAGCCCCAGCATTTT. It translates to CASSQNPDLGNQPQHF.

This clone came up a few times. Other DNA sequences in this sample translate to the same CDR3. J is TRBJ2-5 and V is TRBV28; 13 bases are a match to TRBD2. The CDR3 contains 17 residues. Germline loops: CDR1 MDHEN, CDR2 SYDVKM. V lost 3 bases, J lost 5 bases, and 9 bases stayed unmatched. The CDR3 sequence is CASSLKGLAGRGETQYF. CDR3 bases: TGTGCCAGCAGTTTGAAGGGACTAGCGGGACGTGGTGAGACCCAGTACTTC.

The chain has TRBV14 and TRBJ1-1, with 7 bases fitting TRBD1. Germline trimming cut 4 bases from V and 5 bases from J; bases unmatched to any gene: 7. The germline CDR1 and CDR2 sequences are SGHDN and FVKESK. The CDR3 is 14 residues long. CDR3 sequence (DNA): TGTGCCAGCAGCCGACAGGGTAGGGGTACTGAAGCTTTCTTT. This gives the protein CASSRQGRGTEAFF.

This chain connects TRBV18 to TRBJ2-3, with TRBD1 matching over 10 bases. Germline loops: CDR1 KGHSH, CDR2 LQKENI. The CDR3 runs to 17 residues. With 0 bases clipped from V and 1 base from J, the junction kept 4 bases outside the gene matches. CDR3 sequence (DNA): TGTGCCAGCTCACCACCGCGGGGGACAGGGGGCACAGATACGCAGTATTTT. It specifies CASSPPRGTGGTDTQYF. Full variable domain (remainder filled in from reference TRBV18 and TRBJ2-3): NAGVMQNPRHLVRRRGQEARLRCSPMKGHSHVYWYRQLPEEGLKFMVYLQKENIIDESGMPKERFSAEFPKEGPSILRIQQVVRGDSAAYFCASSPPRGTGGTDTQYFGPGTRLTVL.

The chain employs TRBV7-8 and TRBJ2-5, with a weak D call TRBD1 (6 bases). The CDR3 sequence is 13 residues long. V was trimmed by 4 bases and J by 5 bases, leaving 11 bases between them. Germline CDR1 reads SGHVS; CDR2 reads FQNEAQ. CDR3 sequence reads: CASSSNRVETQYF. In DNA form, the CDR3 reads TGTGCCAGCAGCTCAAACAGGGTGGAGACCCAGTACTTC.